This record looks at one T cell receptor (beta chain) sequence and its context. What it binds is not known. The sample belongs to a study of glioma-infiltrating T cells. The study's findings and limits: CDR3 overlap between tissue and blood was very small.

Amplification of TCR alpha and beta CDR3 regions from RNA used iRepertoire nested multiplex PCR. In TCRdb, the multiplex PCR reads were re-called with MiXCR into one record per CDR3 protein. The sample yields approximately 120,000 distinct CDR3 sequences, 23% seen once. This CDR3 region has 16 residues. V was trimmed by 3 bases and J by 3 bases, leaving 18 bases between them. CDR1 and CDR2 (germline): SGHKS, YYEKEE (reference sequence). The chain employs TRBV5-5 and TRBJ2-5; D might be TRBD1 (6 bases). What was sequenced was glioma tissue, nonneoplastic brain tissue, or PBMCs (not recorded which). This receptor was identified in a human donor with low-grade glioma or glioblastoma, undergoing nonglioma brain surgery, or in good health (not recorded which). The CDR3 nucleotides are TGTGCCAGCAGCTCCCGTTCGGACAGCTACAAAGAGACCCAGTACTTC. Protein product: CASSSRSDSYKETQYF. The full variable domain, completed using reference TRBV5-5 and TRBJ2-5, is DAGVTQSPTHLIKTRGQQVTLRCSPISGHKSVSWYQQVLGQGPQFIFQYYEKEERGRGNFPDRFSARQFPNYSSELNVNALLLGDSALYLCASSSRSDSYKETQYFGPGTRLLVL.